A single sample is the source of the 19 T cell receptor beta chains below, sequenced in a study of OX40 agonist ivuxolimab in advanced cancers. Produced via immunoSEQ multiplex PCR; TCRdb's table is partial and in-frame only. The sample lists about 99,000 clones, more than 95% occurring once. The specimen comprised CD4+ or CD8+ T cells sorted from blood, sampled in a trial of the OX40 agonist ivuxolimab. All receptors come from an adult with an advanced solid tumor such as melanoma, head and neck, liver or kidney cancer.

The chain combines TRBV19 with TRBJ2-7, with D possibly being TRBD1 or TRBD2 (5 bases each). This CDR3 region has 14 residues. Trimming pared 5 bases from V and 4 bases from J, leaving 15 bases between. From germline, CDR1 is LNHDA and CDR2 SQIVND (reference sequence). The CDR3 sequence is CASSVGTPTYEQYF. In nucleotides, the CDR3 is TGTGCCAGTAGTGTCGGGACCCCTACATACGAGCAGTACTTC.

The chain employs TRBV28 and TRBJ1-6; tentatively, D is TRBD1 (5 bases). In germline, CDR1 is MDHEN, CDR2 SYDVKM. There are 17 residues in the CDR3. V lost 4 bases and J lost 6, with 19 bases in between. This CDR3 is CASSSTTGTRSNSPLHF. CDR3 bases: TGTGCCAGCAGTTCCACAACCGGGACGCGAAGTAATTCACCCCTCCACTTT.

The V call is TRBV7-3, the J call TRBJ2-7; TRBD2 might be the D (5 bases). Germline CDR1 reads SGHTA; CDR2 reads FQGTGA. CDR3 length: 13 residues. V lost 5 bases and J 5 bases, leaving 13 bases between the germline ends. The CDR3 loop is CASSLLVSHEQYF. DNA of the CDR3: TGTGCCAGCAGCCTACTAGTTTCCCACGAGCAGTACTTC.

The genes are TRBV14 and TRBJ2-7; D ambiguous. CDR3 length equals 15 residues. Trimming pared 4 bases from V and 0 bases from J, leaving 13 bases between. Germline CDR1 reads SGHDN; CDR2 reads FVKESK. The CDR3 DNA reads TGTGCCAGCAGCCTAACGGCCTCGAGCTCCTACGAGCAGTACTTC. Translated, it gives CASSLTASSSYEQYF.

This rearrangement joins TRBV9 to TRBJ1-2, with D possibly TRBD1 on 5 matching bases. Between the trimmed V and J ends, which lost 2 bases and 4 bases, there was a span of 21 bases. The CDR3 has 17 residues. Germline values: CDR1 SGDLS, CDR2 YYNGEE. The CDR3 reads CASSVPVRAGRIYGYTF. CDR3 in DNA: TGTGCCAGCAGCGTCCCTGTCAGGGCGGGGAGGATCTATGGCTACACCTTC.

The V and J genes are TRBV7-8 and TRBJ1-4, with TRBD1 matching 9 bases. Per the germline V gene, CDR1 is SGHVS and CDR2 is FQNEAQ. This CDR3 contains 15 residues. J was trimmed by 7 bases and V by 3 bases; bases with no gene match: 6. The CDR3 nucleotides read TGTGCCAGCAGCTTCCGGGACAGGGATGGTGAAAAACTGTTTTTT. Its translation: CASSFRDRDGEKLFF.

The chain is built from TRBV7-6 and TRBJ2-3; D is uncertain. CDR1 and CDR2 (germline): SGHVS, FNYEAQ. Trimming cost V 0 bases and J 1 base, with 8 bases left between them. This CDR3 contains 15 residues. CDR3 bases: TGTGCCAGCAGCTTAGCGGTCTATCGCACAGATACGCAGTATTTT. Translation: CASSLAVYRTDTQYF. Drawing the rest from reference TRBV7-6 and TRBJ2-3, the complete variable domain is GAGVSQSPRYKVTKRGQDVALRCDPISGHVSLYWYRQALGQGPEFLTYFNYEAQQDKSGLPNDRFSAERPEGSISTLTIQRTEQRDSAMYRCASSLAVYRTDTQYFGPGTRLTVL.

The chain joins TRBV27 to TRBJ1-1, with TRBD1 identical over 7 bases. V shed 5 bases and J 7 bases; nucleotides not matched to a gene: 7. The germline V gene encodes CDR1 MNHEY and CDR2 SMNVEV (reference sequence). This CDR3 is built from 13 residues. CDR3 in amino acids: CASSTRTGHEAFF. CDR3 nucleotides: TGTGCCAGCAGTACAAGGACAGGCCATGAAGCTTTCTTT.

V usage is TRBV4-3 and J usage is TRBJ2-3, with 8 bases matching TRBD2. The V segment lost 0 bases and the J segment 1 base; nucleotides outside the gene matches: 9. The CDR3 is made up of 18 amino acids. Germline CDR1 LGHNA, CDR2 YSLEER. CDR3 nucleotides: TGCGCCAGCAGCCAAGATTGGGACACGGGAGGGGGCACAGATACGCAGTATTTT. It specifies CASSQDWDTGGGTDTQYF.

This chain joins TRBV30 and TRBJ2-7; D unclear. Per germline, CDR1 GTSNPN and CDR2 SVGIG (reference sequence). The CDR3 runs 12 residues. The V gene lost 7 bases and the J gene lost 3 bases, with 13 bases spanning the gap. The CDR3 region has the DNA TGTGCCTCAGCGAACTCCAACTACGAGCAGTACTTC. Protein product: CASANSNYEQYF.

This chain connects TRBV5-1 to TRBJ2-1, with D perhaps given as TRBD1 or TRBD2 (5 bases each). Germline V CDR1 and CDR2: SGHRS, YFSETQ. CDR3 length: 13 residues. Deletions cut 3 bases from V and 8 bases from J, with 12 bases between. The CDR3 DNA reads as TGCGCCAGCAGCTGGGACGATGGGGATGAGCAGTTCTTC. This codes for CASSWDDGDEQFF. Using reference TRBV5-1 and TRBJ2-1 for the parts outside the CDR3, the full variable domain is KAGVTQTPRYLIKTRGQQVTLSCSPISGHRSVSWYQQTPGQGLQFLFEYFSETQRNKGNFPGRFSGRQFSNSRSEMNVSTLELGDSALYLCASSWDDGDEQFFGPGTRLTVL.

This chain uses TRBV28 with TRBJ2-7; TRBD2 matches at 9 bases. CDR3 length: 15 amino acids. The ends lost 5 bases at V and 0 bases at J; junction bases unmatched: 5. Germline V gene data show CDR1 as MDHEN and CDR2 as SYDVKM. CDR3 nucleotides: TGTGCCAGCAGTGGCAGACTAGCGGCCTCCTACGAGCAGTACTTC. Protein: CASSGRLAASYEQYF.

The V gene is TRBV19, the J gene TRBJ1-1; D is unresolved. The CDR3 spans 12 residues. Germline CDR1 is LNHDA and CDR2 is SQIVND (reference sequence). The V end was cut by 9 bases, the J end by 5 bases, with 13 bases between. The CDR3 spells CASRRGETEAFF. In DNA form, the CDR3 reads TGTGCCAGCCGCCGTGGGGAGACTGAAGCTTTCTTT.

This clone has just one count. The V and J genes are TRBV7-2 and TRBJ2-3, with D perhaps TRBD1 (6 bases). The germline V gene encodes CDR1 SGHTA and CDR2 FQGNSA. V lost 7 bases and J 6 bases, leaving 26 bases between the germline ends. The CDR3 totals 17 residues. The CDR3 sequence is CASTAEPDSTPTDTQYF. The CDR3 nucleotides are TGTGCCAGCACCGCTGAACCGGACAGCACACCCACGGATACGCAGTATTTT.

This clone was found once. The chain uses TRBV4-1 and TRBJ2-3; D ambiguous. From germline, CDR1 is MGHRA and CDR2 YSYEKL. The V gene lost 2 bases and the J gene lost 6 bases, with 9 bases spanning the gap. The CDR3 runs 13 residues. The CDR3 sequence: CASSQPPGDTQYF. DNA for the CDR3: TGCGCCAGCAGCCAACCCCCTGGGGATACGCAGTATTTT.

The rearrangement joins TRBV4-1 to TRBJ2-2, with D unresolved. CDR1 and CDR2 from the germline V gene are MGHRA and YSYEKL. The CDR3 is 13 residues long. Trimming pared 0 bases from V and 6 bases from J, leaving 5 bases between. CDR3 amino acids: CASSQDRPGELFF. The CDR3 DNA sequence: TGCGCCAGCAGCCAAGACCGACCCGGGGAGCTGTTTTTT.

The rearrangement uses TRBV6-6 and TRBJ2-1; D possibly corresponds to TRBD2 (6 bases). Germline CDR1 MNHNY, CDR2 SVGAGI (reference sequence). The CDR3 extends over 15 amino acids. With 5 bases removed from V and 4 bases from J, the gap between germline ends came to 15 bases. The CDR3 reads CASSPGRLDYNEQFF. DNA of the CDR3: TGTGCCAGCAGTCCGGGTCGACTAGATTACAATGAGCAGTTCTTC.

V usage is TRBV4-1 and J usage is TRBJ1-1; D not certain. The CDR3 has 14 amino acids. Trimming removed 0 bases from V and 2 bases from J, with 7 bases in between. Germline loops: CDR1 MGHRA, CDR2 YSYEKL. The CDR3 sequence is CASSQETTNTEAFF. CDR3 nucleotide sequence: TGCGCCAGCAGCCAAGAGACCACCAACACTGAAGCTTTCTTT.

The chain employs TRBV6-5 and TRBJ2-7, with D maybe TRBD1 (6 bases). CDR3 size: 15 residues. Germline CDR1 MNHEY, CDR2 SVGAGI. V lost 2 bases, J lost 3 bases, and 14 bases lay in between. CDR3 residues: CASSYNRDQSYEQYF. CDR3 DNA: TGTGCCAGCAGTTACAACAGGGACCAGAGCTACGAGCAGTACTTC.